This T cell receptor (beta chain) is from a study of multiple sclerosis patients with progressive multifocal leukoencephalopathy. This CDR3 contains 13 residues. The V gene's germline CDR1 is GTSNPN and CDR2 SVGIG (reference sequence). Notes on this clone: At one end the junction does not follow the germline gene, possibly because of a read error.

TCRdb's copy holds only in-frame clones and misses some; the assay was immunoSEQ multiplex PCR. This table has tens of thousands of clones, approximately 89% appearing once. Time point in this sample: time of PML onset. T3 refers to blood collected at the onset of PML. This sequence was found in a young woman with progressive multifocal leukoencephalopathy. The input for sequencing was PBMCs, taken from a patient treated with natalizumab. The chain joins TRBV30 to TRBJ1-5; D gene ambiguous. This CDR3 is CARRRDSNQPQHF. The CDR3 DNA reads TGTGCCCGGAGGAGAGACAGCAATCAGCCCCAGCATTTT.